Each of the 5 T cell receptor beta chains below was sequenced from the same sample in a study of T cells in Graves' hyperthyroidism and ophthalmopathy (dated by TCRdb to the late 2010s). The library was made by multiplex PCR. Instrument on record: Illumina HiSeq 2000. TCR beta CDR3 regions were amplified from RNA transcripts. The TCR CDR3 was subjected to a first round of RT-PCR using the HTBI primer set and the Qiagen OneStep RT-PCR kit. TCRdb took the public reads, trimmed them with fastp at Q25, ran MiXCR for clone calling and kept in-frame beta chains. Rows merge per CDR3 protein into single entries with the most common DNA and genes. Counted in this sample were approximately 300,000 distinct CDR3 sequences; roughly 18% of them appeared once. Just under 40% of the sample rests with the top ten. The sequenced sample was blood. The source of these receptors is a man between 50 and 59 years old with Graves' ophthalmopathy.

This sequence joins TRBV6-9 and TRBJ2-1; 10 nucleotides align to TRBD2. Losses at the gene ends were 6 bases for V and 5 bases for J; bases not matched to a gene: 10. Germline CDR1 reads MNHGY; CDR2 reads SVAAGI. CDR3 length: 16 residues. The CDR3: CASSHYRLAGDNEQFF. The CDR3 region has the DNA TGTGCCAGCAGCCACTATAGGCTAGCGGGGGACAATGAGCAGTTCTTC.

This clonotype has ten or more counts. The CDR3 nucleotides read TGCGCCAGCGGGCGGGGGGAGACACCAGATACGCAGTATTTT. Protein sequence: CASGRGETPDTQYF. The V call is TRBV5-1, the J call TRBJ2-3; 8 nucleotides align to TRBD2. The V gene's germline CDR1 is SGHRS and CDR2 YFSETQ. This CDR3 contains 14 residues. Losses at the gene ends were 7 bases for V and 4 bases for J; bases not matched to a gene: 8.

Concerning this clonotype: An end of the junction does not agree with germline; a read error may underlie this. The chain links TRBV24-1 to TRBJ2-5; TRBD2 agrees at 9 bases. Germline-derived CDR1 and CDR2 are KGHDR and SFDVKD. The CDR3 is made up of 17 amino acids. The CDR3 region has the DNA TGTGCCACCAGTGATTTTCCCGGACTAGCGCCTCAAGAGGCCCAGTACTTC. Translating gives CATSDFPGLAPQEAQYF.

In this sample, this clonotype turned up a few times. V usage is TRBV7-3 and J usage is TRBJ1-6; no firm D call. The CDR3 runs to 13 residues. The germline CDR1 and CDR2 sequences are SGHTA and FQGTGA. With 5 bases removed from V and 6 bases from J, the gap between germline ends came to 8 bases. CDR3 in DNA: TGTGCCAGCAGCGTATCCACTAATTCACCCCTCCACTTT. This sequence encodes CASSVSTNSPLHF. The entire variable domain, with the rest obtained from reference TRBV7-3 and TRBJ1-6, is as follows: GAGVSQTPSNKVTEKGKYVELRCDPISGHTALYWYRQSLGQGPEFLIYFQGTGAADDSGLPNDRFFAVRPEGSVSTLKIQRTERGDSAVYLCASSVSTNSPLHFGNGTRLTVT.

This clonotype has just a few counts. The chain uses TRBV6-1 and TRBJ2-3; 11 bases match TRBD2. This CDR3 has 18 amino acids. V lost 5 bases to trimming and J lost 0 bases; unmatched junction nucleotides: 10. The germline V gene encodes CDR1 MNHNS and CDR2 SASEGT. In nucleotides, the CDR3 is TGTGCCAGCAGTAGCCCTAGCGGGAGGCCTCCTAGCACAGATACGCAGTATTTT. This gives the protein CASSSPSGRPPSTDTQYF.